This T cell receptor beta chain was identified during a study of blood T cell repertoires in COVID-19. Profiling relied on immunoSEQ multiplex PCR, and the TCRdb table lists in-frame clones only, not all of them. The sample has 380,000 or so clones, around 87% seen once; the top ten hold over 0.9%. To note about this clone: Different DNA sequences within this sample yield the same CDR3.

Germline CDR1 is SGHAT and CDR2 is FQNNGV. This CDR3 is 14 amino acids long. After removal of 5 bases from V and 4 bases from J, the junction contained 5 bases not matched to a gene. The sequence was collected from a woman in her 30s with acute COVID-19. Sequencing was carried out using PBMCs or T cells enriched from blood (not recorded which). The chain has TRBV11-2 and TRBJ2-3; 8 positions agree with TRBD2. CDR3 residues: CASSGTGGADTQYF. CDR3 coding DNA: TGTGCCAGCAGCGGGACCGGGGGGGCAGATACGCAGTATTTT.